This T cell receptor beta chain stems from a study of blood T cell repertoires in COVID-19. Study context: Specimens from acute and convalescent COVID-19 originated in the United States, Italy and Spain. PBMCs, B-cell-depleted T cells, or T cells were the source of the cDNA or gDNA that made up the material.

In germline, CDR1 is GTSNPN, CDR2 SVGIG (reference sequence). Unmatched junction bases numbered 10, after V lost 5 bases and J lost 8 bases. The CDR3 spans 14 residues. Seattle-derived patients entered the study during active infection and were followed longitudinally. Original processing methods: Reference gene primer amplification gave nucleated cell count estimates. The repertoire was sequenced with immunoSEQ multiplex PCR; TCRdb's copy has only in-frame clones and lacks some. That table supplies the V and J calls and clone size; D and trimming were determined from the DNA. The sample shows 55,000 or so clones, around nine tenths of them seen only once.

V gene TRBV30 combines with J gene TRBJ2-5; 11 bases align to TRBD1. Sequencing used peripheral blood. This clonotype was obtained from a woman aged 55-75 years with COVID-19, enrolled during active disease. CDR3: CAWGTGGFQATQYF. The CDR3 nucleotides are TGTGCCTGGGGGACAGGGGGATTTCAAGCTACCCAGTACTTC.